One and the same sample provided the 10 T cell receptor beta chains below, sequenced in a study of Ad26.COV2.S vaccination and SARS-CoV-2 variants (dated by TCRdb to 2020 to 2023). The library came from the immunoSEQ multiplex PCR assay. TCRdb mirrors the immuneACCESS table, restricted to in-frame sequences. Some clones are absent from its copies; in checked studies, under half trace to an unresolved V gene, and the reason for the others is unknown. The sample table lists 350,000 to 400,000 clones, about 89% of them with a count of one. The top ten constitute around 2% of the sample. The sample's treatment or condition label, decoded: some 20 received Ad26.COV2.S at low or high dose, single or two shots; 5 received placebo; per-sample allocation not given. Repertoires of vaccine and placebo recipients were sequenced from samples collected on day 63 after the first injection. The source was peripheral blood, collected in a trial of Ad26.COV2.S vaccine versus placebo. These receptors originate from a person aged 18-60 years who received the Ad26.COV2.S COVID-19 vaccine or a placebo.

The rearrangement links TRBV19 to TRBJ1-5, with no clear D. Germline values: CDR1 LNHDA, CDR2 SQIVND (reference sequence). The CDR3 consists of 12 residues. V lost 4 bases to trimming and J lost 5 bases, with 6 bases between them. The CDR3 sequence is CASSTRYQPQHF. DNA of the CDR3: TGTGCCAGTAGTACGCGCTATCAGCCCCAGCATTTT.

The rearrangement uses TRBV4-1 and TRBJ1-3; no clear D gene. The V and J ends lost 1 base and 0 bases respectively, with 4 bases between them. Germline V CDR1 and CDR2: MGHRA, YSYEKL. The CDR3 runs 14 residues. The CDR3 bases are TGCGCCAGCAGCCAAGGGAGCTCTGGAAACACCATATATTTT. This codes for CASSQGSSGNTIYF.

The gene calls are TRBV24-1 and TRBJ2-2; 10 bases match TRBD1. This CDR3 spans 14 amino acids. V shed 9 bases and J 0 bases; nucleotides not matched to a gene: 0. CDR1 KGHDR and CDR2 SFDVKD come from the germline V gene. Here the CDR3 DNA reads TGTGCCACCGGGACAGGGGCGAACACCGGGGAGCTGTTTTTT. It translates to CATGTGANTGELFF.

The chain combines TRBV19 with TRBJ2-1; 10 bases are shared with TRBD1. This CDR3 region has 13 residues. Germline-derived CDR1 and CDR2 are LNHDA and SQIVND (reference sequence). Losses at the gene ends were 3 bases for V and 14 bases for J; bases not matched to a gene: 7. Here the CDR3 reads CASSISKGQGKFF. The CDR3 DNA reads TGTGCCAGTAGTATTAGTAAGGGACAGGGGAAGTTCTTC.

The V gene is TRBV11-2, the J gene TRBJ2-7; 7 positions match TRBD1. CDR1 is SGHAT, CDR2 FQNNGV, per germline. Trimming took 4 bases from V and 7 from J; bases not matched to a gene: 13. The CDR3 extends over 15 amino acids. The CDR3 nucleotides are TGTGCCAGCAGCTCGGCCCGACAGGGAGTCCGGGAGCAGTACTTC. As protein: CASSSARQGVREQYF.

The chain employs TRBV28 and TRBJ2-2; TRBD1 matches at 7 bases. This CDR3 is built from 14 residues. Germline V gives CDR1 MDHEN, CDR2 SYDVKM. V was pared by 6 bases and J by 8 bases, with 9 bases of the junction left unmatched. CDR3 region: CASRSTGWSGELFF. CDR3 DNA: TGTGCCAGCAGGTCGACAGGGTGGAGTGGGGAGCTGTTTTTT.

The CDR3 sequence is CASSLGFGLDYEQYF. The CDR3 coding sequence is TGTGCCAGCAGCTTAGGGTTCGGACTAGACTACGAGCAGTACTTC. The chain carries TRBV7-6 and TRBJ2-7; TRBD2 matches at 7 bases. The CDR3 sequence is 15 residues long. Germline V gene data show CDR1 as SGHVS and CDR2 as FNYEAQ. V dropped 1 base and J dropped 3; count of bases not matched to a gene: 6.

This CDR3 reads CASSFPPPYEQYF. Here the CDR3 DNA reads TGTGCCAGCAGTTTCCCGCCCCCCTACGAGCAGTACTTC. The chain is built from TRBV6-2 or TRBV6-3 and TRBJ2-7; unclear D gene. The germline gives CDR1 MNHEY, CDR2 SVGEGT. The V end lost 4 bases, the J end lost 2 bases, and 9 bases lay between the germline ends. The CDR3 consists of 13 residues.

As to this clone: Other DNA variants within this sample encode the same CDR3. This chain links TRBV7-3 with TRBJ2-5, with a weak D call TRBD1 (5 bases). V lost 8 bases, J lost 2 bases, and 12 bases lay in between. This CDR3 comprises 13 residues. Germline V gene data show CDR1 as SGHTA and CDR2 as FQGTGA. This CDR3 reads CASSRGQQETQYF. As DNA, the CDR3 is TGTGCCAGCTCCCGAGGACAACAAGAGACCCAGTACTTC.

Only a few counts were recorded for this clone. Other DNA sequences within the sample encode an identical CDR3. The V call is TRBV20-1, the J call TRBJ2-1; 8 positions agree with TRBD2. This CDR3 contains 14 residues. Germline V gene lookup returns CDR1 DFQATT and CDR2 SNEGSKA (reference sequence). Unmatched junction bases numbered 2, after V lost 3 bases and J lost 1 base. Here the CDR3 reads CSASRGGSYNEQFF. Here the CDR3 DNA reads TGCAGTGCTAGTCGGGGGGGGTCCTACAATGAGCAGTTCTTC.